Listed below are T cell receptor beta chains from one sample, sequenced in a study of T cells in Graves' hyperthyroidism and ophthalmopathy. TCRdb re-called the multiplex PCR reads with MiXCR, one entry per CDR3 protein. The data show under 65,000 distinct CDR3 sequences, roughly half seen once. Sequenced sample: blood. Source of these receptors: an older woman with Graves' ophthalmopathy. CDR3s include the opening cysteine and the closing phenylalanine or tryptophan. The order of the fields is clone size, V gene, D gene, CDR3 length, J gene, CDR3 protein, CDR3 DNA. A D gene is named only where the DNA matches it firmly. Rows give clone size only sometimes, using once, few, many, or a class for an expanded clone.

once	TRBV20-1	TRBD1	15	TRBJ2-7	CSARPPGQGSYEQYF	TGCAGTGCTAGACCTCCGGGACAGGGATCCTACGAGCAGTACTTC
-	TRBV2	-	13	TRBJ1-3	CASSGISGTTIYF	TGTGCCAGCAGTGGCATTTCCGGAACCACCATATATTTT
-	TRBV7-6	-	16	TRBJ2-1	CASSLAGGSGNNEQFF	TGTGCCAGCAGCTTAGCTGGGGGCTCTGGAAACAATGAGCAGTTCTTC
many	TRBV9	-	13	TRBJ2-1	CASSVGRADEQFF	TGTGCCAGCAGCGTAGGAAGAGCTGATGAGCAGTTCTTC
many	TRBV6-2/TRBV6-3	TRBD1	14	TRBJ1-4	CASSRTGALGKLFF	TGTGCCAGCAGTCGGACAGGGGCCCTTGGGAAACTGTTTTTT
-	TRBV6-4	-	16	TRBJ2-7	CASSEKGSAGAHEQYF	TGTGCCAGCTCCGAGAAGGGGTCGGCGGGGGCCCACGAGCAGTACTTC
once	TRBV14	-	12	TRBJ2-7	CASSRESGEQYF	TGCGCCAGCAGCCGGGAGAGCGGCGAGCAGTACTTC
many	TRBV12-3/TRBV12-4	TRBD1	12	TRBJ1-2	CASRQGAYGYTF	TGTGCCAGCAGACAGGGGGCCTATGGCTACACCTTC
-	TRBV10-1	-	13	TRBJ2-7	CASSEDGLLEQYF	TGCGCCAGCAGTGAGGACGGCTTACTGGAGCAGTACTTC
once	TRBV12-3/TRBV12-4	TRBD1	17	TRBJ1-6	CASSTALTGGNNSPLHF	TGTGCCAGCAGTACCGCCTTAACAGGGGGGAACAATTCACCCCTCCACTTT
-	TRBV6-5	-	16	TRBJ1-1	CAAFTPVGLMNTEAFF	TGTGCCGCATTCACTCCGGTGGGGCTCATGAACACTGAAGCTTTCTTT
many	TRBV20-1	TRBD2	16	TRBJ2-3	CSARGGPPLFTDTQYF	TGCAGTGCTAGGGGAGGGCCACCTCTCTTCACAGATACGCAGTATTTT
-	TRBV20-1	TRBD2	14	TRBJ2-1	CSARTSGSAWGQFF	TGCAGTGCTAGGACTAGCGGTAGTGCTTGGGGGCAGTTCTTC
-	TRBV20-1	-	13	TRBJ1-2	CSAEGRGLWGYTF	TGCAGTGCTGAGGGGCGGGGGCTCTGGGGCTACACCTTC
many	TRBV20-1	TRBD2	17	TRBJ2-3	CSAPWWSAGGPSGTQYF	TGCAGTGCTCCCTGGTGGTCGGCGGGGGGGCCCTCGGGTACGCAGTATTTT
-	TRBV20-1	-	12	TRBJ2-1	CSARMYDDEQFF	TGCAGTGCTAGAATGTACGACGATGAGCAGTTCTTC
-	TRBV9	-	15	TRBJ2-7	CASSVSAESSYEQYF	TGTGCCAGCAGCGTATCAGCGGAAAGCTCCTACGAGCAGTACTTC
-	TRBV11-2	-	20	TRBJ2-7	CASSFYICSAMGRTSYEQYF	-